The clone carrying this T cell receptor beta chain was found a few times. Its antigen is unidentified. This specimen belongs to a study of CD8 T cells in ankylosing spondylitis. Notes on the study in general: In reactive arthritis synovial fluid and blood, some motif variants had been reported before.

The CDR3 runs 15 residues. The trim removed 3 bases at V and 9 bases at J, leaving 9 bases unmatched. As the method for making TCR beta libraries, quantitative 5'-RACE with molecular barcodes was used. TCRdb itself ran the 5' RACE reads through MiXCR, one entry per CDR3 protein. The data contain 200,000 to 300,000 distinct CDR3 sequences, about 11% of them seen just once; the ten biggest clones take up under 7%. The chain links TRBV12-3 or TRBV12-4 to TRBJ1-5; TRBD1 agrees at 9 bases. The specimen sequenced was blood, either unsorted or a sorted T cell fraction (not recorded which). This clonotype was obtained from a male donor with ankylosing spondylitis or in good health (not recorded which). CDR3 sequence: CASSFSGQGGGPQHF. DNA for the CDR3: TGTGCCAGCAGTTTCTCGGGACAGGGTGGGGGGCCCCAGCATTTT.